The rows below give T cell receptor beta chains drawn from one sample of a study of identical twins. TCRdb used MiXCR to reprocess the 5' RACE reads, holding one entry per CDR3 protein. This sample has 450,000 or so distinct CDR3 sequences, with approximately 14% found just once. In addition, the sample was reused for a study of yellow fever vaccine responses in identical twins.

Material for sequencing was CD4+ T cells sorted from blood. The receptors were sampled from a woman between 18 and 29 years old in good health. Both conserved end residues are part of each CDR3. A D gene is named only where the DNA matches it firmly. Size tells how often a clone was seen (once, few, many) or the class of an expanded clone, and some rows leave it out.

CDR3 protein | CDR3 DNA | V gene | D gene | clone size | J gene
CASSSTSGGARYEQYF | TGCGCCAGCAGCTCCACTAGCGGGGGAGCACGATACGAGCAGTACTTC | TRBV5-1 | TRBD2 | many | TRBJ2-7
CASSPDRVPDTQYF | TGTGCCAGCAGCCCCGACAGGGTTCCAGATACGCAGTATTTT | TRBV25-1 | TRBD1 | few | TRBJ2-3
CASRERVTGTVNTEAFF | TGCGCCAGCAGGGAGCGGGTCACCGGGACGGTGAACACTGAAGCTTTCTTT | TRBV5-1 | - | many | TRBJ1-1
CASSQELAGVTETQYF | TGTGCCAGCAGCCAAGAATTAGCGGGGGTAACAGAGACCCAGTACTTC | TRBV3-1 | TRBD2 | - | TRBJ2-5
CFSSLGLMRELIYEQYF | TGTTTCAGCAGCTTAGGTCTTATGCGGGAGCTAATCTACGAGCAGTACTTC | TRBV7-9 | TRBD2 | - | TRBJ2-7
CASSMDRAQGGELFF | TGTGCCAGTAGTATGGACAGAGCACAGGGCGGGGAGCTGTTTTTT | TRBV19 | - | - | TRBJ2-2
CASNDYRTNTDTQYF | TGTGCCAGCAACGACTACCGAACCAACACAGATACGCAGTATTTT | TRBV28 | - | - | TRBJ2-3
CAISETRQGWAGELFF | TGTGCCATCAGTGAGACTCGACAGGGTTGGGCCGGGGAGCTGTTTTTT | TRBV10-3 | TRBD1 | many | TRBJ2-2
CASSYSYSSYEQYF | TGTGCCAGCAGTTACTCGTACAGCTCCTACGAGCAGTACTTC | TRBV6-5 | - | - | TRBJ2-7
CASTGLGDEKLFF | TGTGCCAGCACGGGACTGGGGGATGAAAAACTGTTTTTT | TRBV7-9 | - | many | TRBJ1-4
CSARHPTSGKSSARNEQFF | TGCAGTGCTAGACACCCCACTAGCGGCAAATCATCAGCGCGCAATGAGCAGTTCTTC | TRBV20-1 | TRBD2 | - | TRBJ2-1
CASSLGPPQLYEQYF | TGTGCCAGCAGCTTAGGTCCCCCACAGCTCTACGAGCAGTACTTC | TRBV11-3 | - | - | TRBJ2-7
CASSPPSGRGYEQYF | TGTGCCAGCTCACCACCGAGCGGGAGGGGGTACGAGCAGTACTTC | TRBV18 | TRBD2 | - | TRBJ2-7
CASSPTGVNYGYTF | TGTGCCAGCTCACCAACCGGGGTAAACTATGGCTACACCTTC | TRBV18 | - | many | TRBJ1-2
CASSQTGNEQFF | TGTGCCAGCAGCCAGACAGGGAATGAGCAGTTCTTC | TRBV5-6 | TRBD1 | few | TRBJ2-1
CASLEKMNTEAFF | TGTGCCAGCCTAGAGAAGATGAACACTGAAGCTTTCTTT | TRBV18 | - | - | TRBJ1-1
CASSLGRTGRDTEAFF | TGTGCCAGCAGCTTAGGTCGGACAGGGAGGGACACTGAAGCTTTCTTT | TRBV7-6 | TRBD1 | - | TRBJ1-1
CASSLGLGLSTDTQYF | TGTGCCAGCAGCTTGGGGCTGGGGTTAAGCACAGATACGCAGTATTTT | TRBV5-6 | - | - | TRBJ2-3
CASSVPNQNTEAFF | TGTGCCAGCAGCGTCCCCAACCAGAACACTGAAGCTTTCTTT | TRBV9 | - | - | TRBJ1-1
CASSYSGLGNEQFF | TGTGCCAGCAGTTACTCAGGGTTGGGCAATGAGCAGTTCTTC | TRBV6-2/TRBV6-3 | - | - | TRBJ2-1
CASSVGTFSYEQYF | TGTGCCAGCAGCGTAGGGACCTTTTCCTACGAGCAGTACTTC | TRBV9 | - | many | TRBJ2-7
CASSQDPGGVGNTDTQYF | TGCGCCAGCAGCCAAGATCCCGGGGGGGTCGGGAACACAGATACGCAGTATTTT | TRBV4-3 | TRBD2 | - | TRBJ2-3
CSMKGGAGGYTF | TGCAGCATGAAGGGGGGCGCGGGAGGCTACACCTTC | TRBV20-1 | - | many | TRBJ1-2
CSPLGYTF | TGTTCTCCTTTGGGCTACACCTTC | TRBV12-3/TRBV12-4 | - | - | TRBJ1-2
CASSPESGANVLTF | TGTGCCAGCAGCCCCGAATCTGGGGCCAACGTCCTGACTTTC | TRBV3-1 | - | few | TRBJ2-6
CASSFYPDHGYEQFF | TGTGCCAGCAGTTTCTATCCCGACCACGGCTATGAGCAGTTCTTC | TRBV12-3/TRBV12-4 | - | - | TRBJ2-1
CATSDFSGGTNSYNEQFF | TGTGCCACCAGTGATTTTAGTGGCGGGACTAACTCCTACAATGAGCAGTTCTTC | TRBV24-1 | TRBD2 | - | TRBJ2-1
CASSYRMSGGNSYNEQFF | TGTGCCAGCAGTTATCGGATGAGCGGGGGGAATTCCTACAATGAGCAGTTCTTC | TRBV27 | TRBD2 | - | TRBJ2-1
CATSDPMDEQYF | TGTGCCACCAGTGACCCGATGGACGAGCAGTACTTC | TRBV24-1 | - | - | TRBJ2-7
CSARLAGGDTQYF | TGCAGTGCTAGACTAGCGGGGGGAGATACGCAGTATTTT | TRBV20-1 | TRBD2 | - | TRBJ2-3
CASRYRGADTQYF | TGTGCCAGCAGATACAGGGGAGCAGATACGCAGTATTTT | TRBV7-9 | TRBD1 | few | TRBJ2-3
CASSYLGGAGEAFF | TGTGCCAGCAGTTACCTGGGGGGGGCTGGTGAAGCTTTCTTT | TRBV2 | - | - | TRBJ1-1
CASRMGGGSTDTQYF | TGCGCCAGCAGGATGGGGGGAGGGAGCACAGATACGCAGTATTTT | TRBV5-1 | TRBD2 | - | TRBJ2-3
CASSLWTGELSYNEQFF | TGTGCCAGCAGCTTATGGACGGGAGAGTTGTCCTACAATGAGCAGTTCTTC | TRBV7-6 | - | few | TRBJ2-1
CSASSGGANTGELFF | TGCAGTGCTAGCAGCGGGGGGGCGAACACCGGGGAGCTGTTTTTT | TRBV20-1 | TRBD2 | - | TRBJ2-2
CASSQPGADEQYF | TGCGCCAGCAGCCAACCGGGGGCGGACGAGCAGTACTTC | TRBV4-3 | - | - | TRBJ2-7
CSAFPGQSYNEQFF | TGCAGTGCTTTTCCGGGACAGTCTTACAATGAGCAGTTCTTC | TRBV20-1 | TRBD1 | - | TRBJ2-1
CASSATGEREQFF | TGTGCCAGCAGTGCCACCGGCGAGCGGGAGCAGTTCTTC | TRBV11-2 | - | - | TRBJ2-1
CASSLGGPTGELFF | TGTGCCAGCAGCTTAGGAGGTCCCACCGGGGAGCTGTTTTTT | TRBV5-1 | - | many | TRBJ2-2
CASSVDQGHLELFF | TGTGCCAGCAGCGTAGACCAGGGACACTTGGAGCTGTTTTTT | TRBV9 | - | - | TRBJ2-2
CASSIAGGRNIQYF | TGTGCCAGCAGTATAGCGGGGGGACGTAACATTCAGTACTTC | TRBV27 | TRBD2 | few | TRBJ2-4
CASSPGTSGDLSGELFF | TGTGCCAGCAGTCCCGGGACTAGCGGGGATCTTTCCGGGGAGCTGTTTTTT | TRBV12-3/TRBV12-4 | TRBD2 | few | TRBJ2-2
CASSLGPGSARDYTF | TGCGCCAGCAGCTTGGGGCCGGGATCGGCGAGAGACTACACCTTC | TRBV5-1 | - | few | TRBJ1-2
CASSLGTLRPEQYF | TGTGCCAGCAGTCTCGGGACTCTTCGTCCCGAGCAGTACTTC | TRBV12-3/TRBV12-4 | - | - | TRBJ2-7
CASSRTSGGPQTQYF | TGTGCCAGCAGCCGGACTAGCGGGGGCCCTCAGACGCAGTATTTT | TRBV3-1 | TRBD2 | few | TRBJ2-3
CASSHEVGLGPYEQYF | TGTGCCAGCAGCCACGAGGTGGGACTAGGCCCCTACGAGCAGTACTTC | TRBV7-9 | TRBD2 | - | TRBJ2-7